This section outlines one T cell receptor beta chain sequence together with its context. The target antigen is unknown. These data originate in a study of blood T cells in healthy people across ages. Turning to the study itself: Per two T cells, template switching captured roughly one barcoded beta molecule.

Combining a sample-barcoded 5' primer with a J-beta primer mix, a second PCR ran for roughly 6 to 11 cycles. TCRdb used MiXCR to reprocess the 5' RACE reads, holding one entry per CDR3 protein. Here the sample spans more than 1,400,000 distinct CDR3 sequences, around two fifths being singletons. Whole-study findings and limits: The long-lived group displayed more naive CD4+ cells, plus higher diversity, than the aged donors did.

CDR1 and CDR2 (germline): MGHDK, SYGVNS. There are 13 residues in the CDR3. Trimming cost V 5 bases and J 12 bases; bases outside gene matches: 11. The sequence was obtained from a young woman in good health. Sequenced sample: blood. V and J are TRBV25-1 and TRBJ2-7, with 9 bases identical to TRBD2. CDR3 in DNA: TGTGCCAGCAGTCCCACCCGGGGCGGGGGGGCGTACTTC. It yields the protein CASSPTRGGGAYF.